A selection of T cell receptor beta chains follows, all from one sample in a study of shared clonotypes between healthy human individuals. The table came from immunoSEQ multiplex PCR; TCRdb's copy has only in-frame clones and leaves some out. The sample carries approximately 2,200,000 clones, 85% to 95% recorded once. The sequencing sample was made of naive CD8+ T cells from PBMCs. These receptors all come from a man aged 18-30 years in good health. Some clones in this sample may be carry-over from other donors' samples. The CDR3 runs from the conserved cysteine through the conserved F or W. A D gene is named only where the DNA matches it firmly. The size field is filled for only some rows; it gives once, few, many or a size class.

j_call d_call clone_size v_call cdr3_aa cdr3_nt
TRBJ1-1 TRBD1 - TRBV19 CASSDPGQYTEAFF TGTGCCAGTAGTGACCCGGGACAGTATACTGAAGCTTTCTTT
TRBJ2-7 - - TRBV27 CASSPRTDRGSYEQYF TGTGCCAGCAGTCCAAGGACGGACCGAGGTTCCTACGAGCAGTACTTC
TRBJ2-2 - - TRBV19 CASGPNTGELFF TGTGCCAGTGGTCCGAACACCGGGGAGCTGTTTTTT
TRBJ2-7 - - TRBV6-6 CASSYSTSSYEQYF TGTGCCAGCAGTTACTCTACATCCTCCTACGAGCAGTACTTC
TRBJ2-3 - - TRBV27 CASSMSTDTQYF TGTGCCAGCAGCATGAGCACAGATACGCAGTATTTT
TRBJ1-1 - once TRBV10-1 CASFTLGGTNPEAFF TGCGCCAGCTTTACCTTGGGGGGGACGAACCCTGAAGCTTTCTTT
TRBJ2-7 TRBD1 - TRBV7-9 CASSFFQGQAMEQYF TGTGCCAGCAGCTTTTTCCAGGGACAGGCAATGGAGCAGTACTTC
TRBJ1-3 - - TRBV4-3 CASSQGFKVSGNTIYF TGCGCCAGCAGCCAAGGATTTAAAGTCTCTGGAAACACCATATATTTT
TRBJ1-3 TRBD1 - TRBV28 CASRGTGSGNTIYF TGTGCCAGCAGGGGGACAGGGTCTGGAAACACCATATATTTT
TRBJ1-1 - - TRBV19 CASHQTVNTEAFF TGTGCCAGTCACCAGACAGTGAACACTGAAGCTTTCTTT
TRBJ2-3 TRBD2 - TRBV27 CASSPGLAGTLGGDTDTQYF TGTGCCAGCAGTCCGGGACTAGCGGGAACCTTAGGGGGTGATACAGATACGCAGTATTTT
TRBJ2-1 TRBD2 - TRBV28 CASSLRLAGDEQFF TGTGCCAGCAGTTTAAGGCTAGCGGGAGATGAGCAGTTCTTC
TRBJ2-7 - - TRBV2 CASREIFEQYF TGTGCCAGCAGGGAGATCTTCGAGCAGTACTTC
TRBJ2-7 TRBD1 - TRBV27 CASSGGTGLYEQYF TGTGCCAGCAGTGGCGGGACAGGGCTCTACGAGCAGTACTTC
TRBJ1-1 - - TRBV10-3 CAISESWGVGTEAFF TGTGCCATCAGTGAGTCCTGGGGGGTGGGCACTGAAGCTTTCTTT
TRBJ2-5 TRBD2 - TRBV7-9 CASSHEREYLETQYF TGTGCCAGCAGTCACGAGCGGGAGTATCTAGAGACCCAGTACTTC
TRBJ1-1 - once TRBV7-9 CASSLVGPNTEAFF TGTGCCAGCAGCTTAGTGGGACCGAACACTGAAGCTTTCTTT
TRBJ2-7 - - TRBV7-9 CASSPRMVRQKSYEQYF TGTGCCAGCAGCCCTAGGATGGTAAGACAGAAATCCTACGAGCAGTACTTC
TRBJ2-2 TRBD1 few TRBV29-1 CSVAGGGELFF TGCAGCGTTGCAGGGGGTGGGGAGCTGTTTTTT
TRBJ2-2 - - TRBV27 CASSLSRSGELFF TGTGCCAGCAGTTTATCGAGGTCCGGGGAGCTGTTTTTT
TRBJ2-1 - - TRBV30 CAWSTRWGYNEQFF TGTGCCTGGAGTACCCGATGGGGCTACAATGAGCAGTTCTTC
TRBJ2-7 TRBD2 - TRBV29-1 CSVGRTSGSYEQYF TGCAGCGTTGGGCGGACTAGCGGGAGCTACGAGCAGTACTTC
TRBJ1-2 - - TRBV9 CASSPGTIGYGYTF TGTGCCAGCAGCCCCGGTACTATTGGGTATGGCTACACCTTC
TRBJ2-6 - - TRBV7-5 CVRSLTRDSGANVLTF TGTGTCAGAAGCTTAACGAGGGACTCTGGGGCCAACGTCCTGACTTTC
TRBJ1-3 - - TRBV2 CASSEGSASGNTIYF TGTGCCAGCAGTGAAGGTTCAGCCTCTGGAAACACCATATATTTT
TRBJ1-5 TRBD1 - TRBV2 CASSEPGTGNQPQHF TGTGCCAGCAGTGAACCCGGGACAGGGAATCAGCCCCAGCATTTT
TRBJ2-7 TRBD1 - TRBV27 CASSATGHEQYF TGTGCCAGCAGTGCGACAGGGCACGAGCAGTACTTC
TRBJ2-1 - - TRBV5-6 CASSRGLYNEQFF TGTGCCAGCAGCCGGGGACTTTACAATGAGCAGTTCTTC
TRBJ1-1 - - TRBV7-8 CASSLTGLAGNTEAFF TGTGCCAGCAGCTTGACCGGTCTGGCCGGGAACACTGAAGCTTTCTTT
TRBJ1-1 TRBD1 few TRBV30 CAWSTTGGTEAFF TGTGCCTGGAGTACCACAGGGGGCACTGAAGCTTTCTTT
TRBJ2-1 TRBD2 - TRBV6-5 CASSIAGASYNEQFF TGTGCCAGCAGTATAGCGGGTGCCTCCTACAATGAGCAGTTCTTC
TRBJ1-2 TRBD1 once TRBV5-1 CASSLGQGGYGYTF TGCGCCAGCAGCTTGGGACAGGGGGGTTATGGCTACACCTTC
TRBJ2-7 - - TRBV29-1 CSVHVLYEQYF TGCAGCGTCCACGTGCTCTACGAGCAGTACTTC
TRBJ2-3 TRBD1 - TRBV6-6 CASSYWDRSTDTQYF TGTGCCAGCAGTTACTGGGACAGAAGCACAGATACGCAGTATTTT
TRBJ2-7 TRBD1 - TRBV7-2 CASSPRDGQGPYYEQYF TGTGCCAGCAGCCCCAGAGACGGACAGGGCCCCTACTACGAGCAGTACTTC
TRBJ1-1 - - TRBV29-1 CSVEVRVNTEAFF TGCAGCGTTGAGGTCAGGGTGAACACTGAAGCTTTCTTT
TRBJ1-5 - - TRBV19 CASSAVPYSNQPQHF TGTGCCAGTAGTGCGGTTCCTTATAGCAATCAGCCCCAGCATTTT
TRBJ2-7 - - TRBV28 CASSFDYEQYF TGTGCCAGCAGTTTCGACTACGAGCAGTACTTC
TRBJ1-1 - - TRBV28 CASSPAHRANTEAFF TGTGCCAGCAGTCCGGCACACAGGGCGAACACTGAAGCTTTCTTT
TRBJ2-3 - - TRBV27 CASSWGRGTDTQYF TGTGCCAGCAGTTGGGGACGGGGGACCGATACGCAGTATTTT
TRBJ2-7 - - TRBV7-9 CASSPPRFGGHEQYF TGTGCCAGCAGCCCCCCCCGTTTTGGTGGGCACGAGCAGTACTTC
TRBJ2-5 - once TRBV28 CASSLNQIETQYF TGTGCCAGCAGTTTAAACCAAATAGAGACCCAGTACTTC
TRBJ1-4 - - TRBV19 CASSTPADKPEKLFF TGTGCCAGTAGTACCCCCGCAGACAAGCCTGAAAAACTGTTTTTT
TRBJ1-2 TRBD1 - TRBV6-1 CASSDGTETNYGYTF TGTGCCAGCAGTGATGGGACAGAAACTAACTATGGCTACACCTTC
TRBJ1-2 TRBD1 - TRBV5-6 CASSLRDRRIDYGYTF TGTGCCAGCAGCTTAAGGGACAGGAGGATCGACTATGGCTACACCTTC
TRBJ1-1 - - TRBV4-2 CASSQGPGMESGFF TGTGCCAGCAGCCAAGGGCCGGGGATGGAGTCGGGTTTCTTT
TRBJ2-1 TRBD1 - TRBV6-5 CASSYSRDRSEQFF TGTGCCAGCAGTTACTCCAGGGACAGGAGTGAGCAGTTCTTC
TRBJ2-5 TRBD2 - TRBV6-5 CASSYRPSGTETQYF TGTGCCAGCAGTTACAGACCTAGCGGGACAGAGACCCAGTACTTC
TRBJ2-3 TRBD2 - TRBV4-1 CASSQERSGLVQTDTQYF TGCGCCAGCAGCCAAGAAAGGAGCGGACTAGTTCAGACAGATACGCAGTATTTT
TRBJ2-1 TRBD2 - TRBV27 CASTPSGDYNEQFF TGTGCCAGCACTCCCAGCGGGGATTACAATGAGCAGTTCTTC
TRBJ2-7 - - TRBV29-1 CSATGAYEQYF TGCAGCGCCACCGGGGCCTACGAGCAGTACTTC
TRBJ1-5 - - TRBV9 CASSVEAQPNQPQHF TGTGCCAGCAGCGTAGAGGCACAGCCAAATCAGCCCCAGCATTTT
TRBJ2-7 TRBD2 - TRBV9 CASSVVASGRVEQYF TGTGCCAGCAGCGTAGTGGCTAGCGGGAGAGTGGAGCAGTACTTC
TRBJ1-1 - - TRBV27 CASSLYSLNTEAFF TGTGCCAGCAGTTTATACAGCTTGAACACTGAAGCTTTCTTT
TRBJ1-1 TRBD1 - TRBV12-5 CASAWTGLNTEAFF TGTGCTAGTGCCTGGACAGGACTGAACACTGAAGCTTTCTTT